This T cell receptor (beta chain) is from a study of CD4 T cells in relation to SARS-CoV-2 and coronaviruses (dated by TCRdb to the early 2020s). For context, the study as a whole: In the ViraFEST assay, PBMCs were grown with antigen for nine to eleven days, and TCR beta CDR3s were then sequenced to identify antigen-specific clonal expansions. The negative reference condition was either a culture with an HIV-1 Nef peptide pool or a culture with no peptide. A different, Illumina-based TCR-beta assay was used to sequence expansion assays from other donors in the study. At the level of individual TCR clonotypes, the study measured memory CD4+ T cell crossreactivity between SARS-CoV-2 spike protein and common cold coronavirus spike proteins. Shared crossreactive spike epitopes were mapped to their HLA restriction using patient-derived lymphoblastoid cell lines. Samples from a few pre-COVID donors and the naive versus memory experiments were sequenced with the Adaptive Biotechnologies TCR-sequencing kit; other data were Illumina-based.

The library was prepared using the immunoSEQ multiplex PCR assay. The original pipeline was this. During preprocessing, nonproductive sequences were discarded, as were any CDR3s that did not begin with C, did not end with F or W, or were shorter than 7 amino acids. The MANAFEST web app was used to call antigen-specific clonotypes on the basis of expansion compared with the reference and with other culture wells. A clone was considered positive if the clone showed significant expansion compared with the reference culture in 2 of 3 replicate wells at an FDR below 0.05. To be called positive, a clone also had to show significant expansion compared with every other tandem well and an odds ratio greater than 5. After three terminal residues were trimmed from each end, CDR3 homology was quantified as pairwise Levenshtein distance using the stringdist R package. What TCRdb holds here is the immuneACCESS table cut down to in-frame rearrangements. Part of the clones is not present; checked against another copy, under half of the missing clones reflect an unresolved V gene, and the others are unexplained. V and J calls plus clone size are reproduced from that table; the DNA served to infer D and trimming. This sample comprises about 20,000 clones, 60% to 80% of them detected only once. Approximately 14% of the sample belongs to the ten largest clones.

CD4+ T cells from unexposed donors were collected before the COVID-19 pandemic (2011-2018). The EasySep CD4+ T cell isolation kit was used to isolate CD4+ T cells once the cultures had run for about 10 days. Unexposed donor CD4+ T cells were tested for reactivity to SARS-CoV-2 S and N and four common cold coronavirus spike pools, as cell number allowed. Each well held 1.5 million to 2 million PBMCs cultured in IMDM containing roughly 5% human AB serum and 10 IU/ml IL-2. Half of the culture medium was replaced with fresh IL-2-containing medium on days 3 and 7. Triplicate replicate wells were generally used for each peptide culture condition. The leukapheresis product for the unexposed donors was obtained through commercial purchase. PBMCs were isolated from leukapheresis product or whole blood by Ficoll-Paque PLUS gradient centrifugation. PBMCs were either cryopreserved at -140°C or used fresh in the expansion assay. The QIAamp Micro DNA Kit was used to extract genomic DNA from the CD4+ T cells.

Study-wide findings and limitations: No donor contributed both pre-pandemic and post-infection samples, which limited tracing the source of pre-existing responses. Crossreactive clones showed significantly weaker SARS-CoV-2-driven expansion than monoreactive clones, consistent with antigenic imprinting. Crossreactivity analysis centred on spike protein, so crossreactivity against other viral proteins was not assessed. Small numbers of patients and of tested TCRs limited the study. Roughly 70% of donors had memory CD4+ clonotypes that crossrecognized SARS-CoV-2 and at least one common cold coronavirus spike.

This clone has only a few counts. Its cognate antigen has yet to be identified. No much larger clone is present one base from it, and per-base qualities are unavailable. Material: CD4+ T cells from PBMCs, cultured in vitro. The clonotype originates from a human donor in good health.

The nucleotide sequence is TGTGCCAGCAGCCACCTATCCATCGGGAGCACAGATACGCAGTATTTT. Its amino acids are CASSHLSIGSTDTQYF. This chain joins TRBV14 to TRBJ2-3, with the D gene not confidently named. Trimming takes 3 bases from V and 0 bases from J, and the germline ends sit 13 bases apart. Reading the germline V gene gives CDR1 SGHDN and CDR2 FVKESK. The CDR3 sequence holds 16 residues, the cysteine and phenylalanine included. The entry retains the CDR3 DNA only, 48 bases that are in frame from base 1. With all but the CDR3 taken from the reference TRBV14 and TRBJ2-3 genes, the full variable domain is: EAGVTQFPSHSVIEKGQTVTLRCDPISGHDNLYWYRRVMGKEIKFLLHFVKESKQDESGMPNNRFLAERTGGTYSTLKVQPAELEDSGVYFCASSHLSIGSTDTQYFGPGTRLTVL.